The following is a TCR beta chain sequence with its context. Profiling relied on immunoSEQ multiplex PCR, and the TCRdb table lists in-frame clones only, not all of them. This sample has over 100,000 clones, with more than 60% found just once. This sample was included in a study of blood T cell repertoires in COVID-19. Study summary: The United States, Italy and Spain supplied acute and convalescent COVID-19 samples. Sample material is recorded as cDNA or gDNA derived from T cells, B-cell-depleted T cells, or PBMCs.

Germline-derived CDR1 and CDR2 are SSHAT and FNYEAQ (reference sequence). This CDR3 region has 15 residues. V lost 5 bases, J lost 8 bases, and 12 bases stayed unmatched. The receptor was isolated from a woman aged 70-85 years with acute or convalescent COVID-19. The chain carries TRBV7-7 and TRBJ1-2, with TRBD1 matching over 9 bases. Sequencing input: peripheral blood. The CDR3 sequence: CASSPLTGGNEGYTF. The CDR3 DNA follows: TGTGCCAGCAGCCCCTTGACAGGGGGAAATGAGGGCTACACCTTC.